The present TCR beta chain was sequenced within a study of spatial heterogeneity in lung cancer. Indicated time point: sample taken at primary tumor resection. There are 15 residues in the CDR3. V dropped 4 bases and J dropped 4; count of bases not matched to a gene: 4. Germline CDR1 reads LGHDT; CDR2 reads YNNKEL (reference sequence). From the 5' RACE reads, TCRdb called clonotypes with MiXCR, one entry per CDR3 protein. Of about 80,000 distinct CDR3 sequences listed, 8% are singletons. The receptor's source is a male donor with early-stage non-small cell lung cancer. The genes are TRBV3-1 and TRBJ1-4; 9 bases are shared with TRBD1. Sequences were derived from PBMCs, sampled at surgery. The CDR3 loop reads CASSPPGQGNEKLFF. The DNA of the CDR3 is TGTGCCAGCAGCCCCCCGGGACAGGGTAATGAAAAACTGTTTTTT.